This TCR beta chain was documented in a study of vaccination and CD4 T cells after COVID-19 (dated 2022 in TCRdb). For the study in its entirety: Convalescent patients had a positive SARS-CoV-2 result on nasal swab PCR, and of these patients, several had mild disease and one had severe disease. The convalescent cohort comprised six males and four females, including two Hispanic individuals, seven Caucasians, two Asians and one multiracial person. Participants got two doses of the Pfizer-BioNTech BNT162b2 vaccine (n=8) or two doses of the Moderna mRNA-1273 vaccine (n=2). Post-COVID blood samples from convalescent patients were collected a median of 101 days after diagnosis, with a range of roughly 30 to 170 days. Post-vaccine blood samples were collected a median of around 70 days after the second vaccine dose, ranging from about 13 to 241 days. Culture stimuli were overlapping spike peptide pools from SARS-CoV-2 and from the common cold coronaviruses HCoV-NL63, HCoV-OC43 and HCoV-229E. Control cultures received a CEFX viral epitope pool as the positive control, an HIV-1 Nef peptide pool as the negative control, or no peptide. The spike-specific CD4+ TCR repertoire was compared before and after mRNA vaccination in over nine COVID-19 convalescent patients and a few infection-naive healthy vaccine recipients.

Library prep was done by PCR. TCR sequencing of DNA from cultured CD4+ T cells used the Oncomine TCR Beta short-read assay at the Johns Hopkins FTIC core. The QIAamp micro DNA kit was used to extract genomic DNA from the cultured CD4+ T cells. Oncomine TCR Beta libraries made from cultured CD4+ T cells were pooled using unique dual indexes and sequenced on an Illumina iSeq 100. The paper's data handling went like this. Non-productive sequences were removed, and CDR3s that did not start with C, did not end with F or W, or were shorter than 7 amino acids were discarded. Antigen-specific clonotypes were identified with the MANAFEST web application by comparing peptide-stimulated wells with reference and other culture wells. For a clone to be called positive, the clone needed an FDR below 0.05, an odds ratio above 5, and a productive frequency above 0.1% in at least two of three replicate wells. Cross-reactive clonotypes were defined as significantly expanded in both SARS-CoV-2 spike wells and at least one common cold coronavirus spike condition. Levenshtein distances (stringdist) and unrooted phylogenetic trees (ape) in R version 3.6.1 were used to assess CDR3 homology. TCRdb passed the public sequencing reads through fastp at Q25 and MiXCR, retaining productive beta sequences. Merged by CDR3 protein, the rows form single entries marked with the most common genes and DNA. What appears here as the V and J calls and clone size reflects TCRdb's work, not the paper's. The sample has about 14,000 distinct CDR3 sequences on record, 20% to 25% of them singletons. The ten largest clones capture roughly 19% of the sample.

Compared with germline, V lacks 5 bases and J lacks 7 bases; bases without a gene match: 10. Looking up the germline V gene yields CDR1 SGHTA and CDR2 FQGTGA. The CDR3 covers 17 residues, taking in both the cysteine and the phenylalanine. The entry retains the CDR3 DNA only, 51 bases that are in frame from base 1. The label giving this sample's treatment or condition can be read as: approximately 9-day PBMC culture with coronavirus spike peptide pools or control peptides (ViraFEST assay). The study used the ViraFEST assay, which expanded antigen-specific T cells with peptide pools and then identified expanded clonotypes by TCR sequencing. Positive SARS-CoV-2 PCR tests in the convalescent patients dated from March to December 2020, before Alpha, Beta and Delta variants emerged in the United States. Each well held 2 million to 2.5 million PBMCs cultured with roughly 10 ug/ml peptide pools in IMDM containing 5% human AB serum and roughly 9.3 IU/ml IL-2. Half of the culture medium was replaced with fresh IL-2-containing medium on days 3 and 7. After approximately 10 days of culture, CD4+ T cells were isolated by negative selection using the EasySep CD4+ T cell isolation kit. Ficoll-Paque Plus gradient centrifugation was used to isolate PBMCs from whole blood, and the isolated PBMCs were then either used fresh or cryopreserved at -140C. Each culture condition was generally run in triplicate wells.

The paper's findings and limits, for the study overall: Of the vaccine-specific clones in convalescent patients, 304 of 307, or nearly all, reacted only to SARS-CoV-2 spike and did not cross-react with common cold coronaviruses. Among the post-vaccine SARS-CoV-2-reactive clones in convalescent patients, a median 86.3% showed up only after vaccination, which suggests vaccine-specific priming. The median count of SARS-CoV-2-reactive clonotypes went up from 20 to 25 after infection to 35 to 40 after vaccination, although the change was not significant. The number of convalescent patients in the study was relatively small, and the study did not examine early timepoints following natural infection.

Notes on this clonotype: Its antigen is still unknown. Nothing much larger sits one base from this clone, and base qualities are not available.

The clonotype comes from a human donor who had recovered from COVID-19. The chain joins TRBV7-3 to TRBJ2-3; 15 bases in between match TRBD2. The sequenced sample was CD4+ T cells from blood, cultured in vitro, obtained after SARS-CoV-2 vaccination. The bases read TGTGCCAGCAGCCCCGGGGGGGGGACTAGCGGGAGGCATACGCAGTATTTT. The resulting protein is CASSPGGGTSGRHTQYF. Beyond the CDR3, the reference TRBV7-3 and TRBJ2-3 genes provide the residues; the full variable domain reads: GAGVSQTPSNKVTEKGKYVELRCDPISGHTALYWYRQSLGQGPEFLIYFQGTGAADDSGLPNDRFFAVRPEGSVSTLKIQRTERGDSAVYLCASSPGGGTSGRHTQYFGPGTRLTVL.